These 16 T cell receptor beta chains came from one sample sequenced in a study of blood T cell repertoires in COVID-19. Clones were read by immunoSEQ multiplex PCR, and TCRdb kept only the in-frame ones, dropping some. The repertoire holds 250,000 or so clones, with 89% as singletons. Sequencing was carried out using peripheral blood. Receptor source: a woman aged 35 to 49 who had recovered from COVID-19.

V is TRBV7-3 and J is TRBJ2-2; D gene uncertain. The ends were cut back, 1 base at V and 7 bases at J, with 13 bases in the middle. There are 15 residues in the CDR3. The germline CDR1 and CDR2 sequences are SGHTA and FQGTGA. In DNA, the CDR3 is TGTGCCAGCAGCTTAATAGGCAGAGGCGGCGGGGAGCTGTTTTTT. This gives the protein CASSLIGRGGGELFF.

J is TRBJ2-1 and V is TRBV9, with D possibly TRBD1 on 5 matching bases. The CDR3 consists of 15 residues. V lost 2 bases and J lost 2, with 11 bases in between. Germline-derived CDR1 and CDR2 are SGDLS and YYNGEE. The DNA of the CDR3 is TGTGCCAGCAGCGTCGGAGCAGGGCCCTACAATGAGCAGTTCTTC. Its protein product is CASSVGAGPYNEQFF.

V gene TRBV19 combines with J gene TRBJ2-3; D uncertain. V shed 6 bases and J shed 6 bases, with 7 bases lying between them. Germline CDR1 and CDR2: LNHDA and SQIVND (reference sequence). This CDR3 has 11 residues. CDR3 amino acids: CASSQLDTQYF. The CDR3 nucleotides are TGTGCCAGTAGCCAGTTGGATACGCAGTATTTT.

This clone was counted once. DNA of the CDR3: TGTGCCTGGAGTGGCCTCCTTCCGACAGGGGGAGGGGACATTCAGTACTTC. Its translation is CAWSGLLPTGGGDIQYF. The chain joins TRBV30 to TRBJ2-4; 9 positions match TRBD1. Per germline, CDR1 GTSNPN and CDR2 SVGIG (reference sequence). Trimming removed 1 base from V and 8 bases from J; junction bases left unmatched: 15. There are 17 residues in the CDR3.

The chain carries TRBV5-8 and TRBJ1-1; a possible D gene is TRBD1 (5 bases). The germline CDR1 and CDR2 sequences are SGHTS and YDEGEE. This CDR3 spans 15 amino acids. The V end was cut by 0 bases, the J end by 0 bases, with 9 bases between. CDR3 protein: CASSLGQGLNTEAFF. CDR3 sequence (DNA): TGTGCCAGCAGCTTGGGGCAGGGCCTGAACACTGAAGCTTTCTTT.

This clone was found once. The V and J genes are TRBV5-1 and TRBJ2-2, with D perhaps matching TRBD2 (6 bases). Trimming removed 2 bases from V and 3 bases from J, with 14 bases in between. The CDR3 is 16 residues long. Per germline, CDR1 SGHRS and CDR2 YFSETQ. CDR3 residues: CASSLSPTRDTGELFF. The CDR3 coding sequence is TGCGCCAGCAGCTTATCTCCGACTAGGGACACCGGGGAGCTGTTTTTT. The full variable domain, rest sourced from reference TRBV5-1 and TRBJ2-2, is KAGVTQTPRYLIKTRGQQVTLSCSPISGHRSVSWYQQTPGQGLQFLFEYFSETQRNKGNFPGRFSGRQFSNSRSEMNVSTLELGDSALYLCASSLSPTRDTGELFFGEGSRLTVL.

The CDR3 DNA is TGTGCCAGCAGCTCAACAGGCGATTACACTGAAGCTTTCTTT. Translation gives CASSSTGDYTEAFF. The chain employs TRBV9 and TRBJ1-1; D possibly corresponds to TRBD1 (5 bases). Germline V gene sequence: CDR1 SGDLS, CDR2 YYNGEE. The V end was cut by 4 bases, the J end by 3 bases, with 13 bases between. The CDR3 sequence is 14 residues long.

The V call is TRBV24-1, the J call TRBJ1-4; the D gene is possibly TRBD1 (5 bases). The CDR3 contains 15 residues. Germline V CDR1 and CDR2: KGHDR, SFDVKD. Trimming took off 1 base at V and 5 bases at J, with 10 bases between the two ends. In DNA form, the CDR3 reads TGTGCCACCAGTGATTTTCGGGGGAAAAATGAAAAACTGTTTTTT. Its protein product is CATSDFRGKNEKLFF.

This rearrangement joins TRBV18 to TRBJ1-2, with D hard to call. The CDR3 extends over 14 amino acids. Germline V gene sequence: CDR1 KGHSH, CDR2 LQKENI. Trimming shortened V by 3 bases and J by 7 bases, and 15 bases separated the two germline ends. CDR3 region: CASSPNGDGGGYTF. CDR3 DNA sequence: TGTGCCAGCTCACCGAACGGAGACGGAGGTGGCTACACCTTC.

CDR3 residues: CASSPRQGSYEQYV. The CDR3 nucleotides are TGTGCCAGCAGCCCCCGACAGGGTTCCTACGAGCAGTACGTC. The V and J genes are TRBV11-2 and TRBJ2-7; 7 bases are a match to TRBD1. Germline CDR1 reads SGHAT; CDR2 reads FQNNGV. V lost 5 bases, J lost 1 base, and 5 bases stayed unmatched. The CDR3 runs to 14 residues.

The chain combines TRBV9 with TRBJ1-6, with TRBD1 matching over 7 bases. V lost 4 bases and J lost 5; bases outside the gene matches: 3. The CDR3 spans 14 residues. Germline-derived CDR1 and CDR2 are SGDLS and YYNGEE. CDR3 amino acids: CASSRTGDNSPLHF. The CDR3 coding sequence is TGTGCCAGCAGCCGTACAGGGGATAATTCACCCCTCCACTTT.

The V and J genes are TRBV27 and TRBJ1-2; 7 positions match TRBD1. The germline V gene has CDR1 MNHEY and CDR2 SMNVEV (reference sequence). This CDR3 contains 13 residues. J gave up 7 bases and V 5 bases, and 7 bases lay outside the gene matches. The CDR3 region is CASSVTGATGYTF. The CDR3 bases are TGTGCCAGCAGTGTAACAGGGGCAACTGGCTACACCTTC.

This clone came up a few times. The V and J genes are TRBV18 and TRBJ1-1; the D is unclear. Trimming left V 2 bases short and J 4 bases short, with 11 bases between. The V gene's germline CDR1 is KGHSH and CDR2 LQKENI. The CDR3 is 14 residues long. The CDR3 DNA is TGTGCCAGCTCACCATTCGGGGATCGCACTGAAGCTTTCTTT. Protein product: CASSPFGDRTEAFF.

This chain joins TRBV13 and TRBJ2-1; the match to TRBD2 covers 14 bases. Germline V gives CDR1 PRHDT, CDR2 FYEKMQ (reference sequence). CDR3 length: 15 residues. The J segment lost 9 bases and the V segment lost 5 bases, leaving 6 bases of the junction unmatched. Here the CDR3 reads CASSPGLAGGGEQFF. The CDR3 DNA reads TGTGCCAGCAGCCCCGGACTAGCGGGAGGCGGTGAGCAGTTCTTC.

CDR3 bases: TGTGCCTGGAGGGTCCTGGGGGCAGCTAATGAAAAACTGTTTTTT. Residues: CAWRVLGAANEKLFF. The chain recombines TRBV30 with TRBJ1-4, with D possibly matching TRBD1 (6 bases). There are 15 residues in the CDR3. V was trimmed by 3 bases and J by 3 bases, leaving 14 bases between them. Germline values: CDR1 GTSNPN, CDR2 SVGIG (reference sequence).

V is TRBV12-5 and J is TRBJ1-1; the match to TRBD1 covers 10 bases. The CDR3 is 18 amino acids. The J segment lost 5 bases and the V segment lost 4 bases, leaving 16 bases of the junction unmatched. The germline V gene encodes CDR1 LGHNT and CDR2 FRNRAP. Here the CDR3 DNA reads TGTGCTAGTGGTTCCGACAGGGGGCTCCTCAGGAGAGGGACTGAAGCTTTCTTT. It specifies CASGSDRGLLRRGTEAFF.